Sequencing of this TCR beta chain was carried out in a study of blood T cell repertoires in COVID-19. This clone was recorded a few times. Other DNA variants within this sample encode the same CDR3. Germline-derived CDR1 and CDR2 are SGDLS and YYNGEE. V was shortened by 0 bases and J by 5 bases, with 14 bases between the two germline ends. There are 15 residues in the CDR3. Profiling relied on immunoSEQ multiplex PCR, and the TCRdb table lists in-frame clones only, not all of them. The table lists around 400,000 clones, roughly 86% of them singletons. The sample consisted of peripheral blood. This clonotype was sampled from a young woman with COVID-19, enrolled during active disease. J is TRBJ2-5 and V is TRBV9; TRBD2 is a possible D gene (7 bases). CDR3 nucleotides: TGTGCCAGCAGCGTAGTAGGGGGGGCAGGGGAGACCCAGTACTTC. Its translation: CASSVVGGAGETQYF.